The 25 T cell receptor beta chains below were found in one sample sequenced in a study of cytomegalovirus exposure and HLA in healthy donors. TCRdb keeps only in-frame clones here, not all; method: immunoSEQ multiplex PCR. Among about 330,000 clones listed, about 90% were seen once. Sample: PBMCs. These receptors were obtained from a woman aged 30 to 39 in good health and CMV-seropositive.

This chain links TRBV5-1 with TRBJ1-1; TRBD1 matches at 8 bases. Per germline, CDR1 SGHRS and CDR2 YFSETQ. The CDR3 consists of 15 residues. The V segment lost 3 bases and the J segment 3 bases; nucleotides outside the gene matches: 7. CDR3 in DNA: TGCGCCAGCAGCTGGGCTCAACAGGGGGACACTGAAGCTTTCTTT. Amino acid sequence: CASSWAQQGDTEAFF.

This chain uses TRBV12-5 with TRBJ2-1; TRBD2 aligns across 10 bases. The CDR3 extends over 15 amino acids. V shed 3 bases and J 7 bases; nucleotides not matched to a gene: 6. The V gene's germline CDR1 is LGHNT and CDR2 FRNRAP. CDR3 region: CASGFQRGGPNEQFF. The DNA of the CDR3 is TGTGCTAGTGGTTTCCAGCGGGGGGGCCCGAATGAGCAGTTCTTC.

The V and J genes are TRBV10-3 and TRBJ1-3, with TRBD1 matching over 7 bases. Germline V CDR1 and CDR2: ENHRY, SYGVKD. CDR3 length: 14 residues. J lost 2 bases, V lost 6 bases, and 4 bases had no gene match. The CDR3 is CAISQGGAGNTIYF. CDR3 coding DNA: TGTGCCATCAGCCAGGGGGGTGCTGGAAACACCATATATTTT.

The chain links TRBV4-3 to TRBJ2-7; 7 nucleotides match TRBD1. Germline-derived CDR1 and CDR2 are LGHNA and YSLEER. The CDR3 runs to 16 residues. The V segment lost 1 base and the J segment 2 bases; nucleotides outside the gene matches: 8. The CDR3 loop is CASSQGNRQGPYEQYF. CDR3 DNA sequence: TGCGCCAGCAGCCAAGGAAATAGACAGGGTCCCTACGAGCAGTACTTC.

Only one count was recorded for this clone. J is TRBJ2-2 and V is TRBV27, with unresolved D. The V gene lost 2 bases and the J gene lost 6 bases, with 4 bases spanning the gap. This CDR3 has 12 amino acids. Germline CDR1 is MNHEY and CDR2 is SMNVEV (reference sequence). The CDR3 nucleotides are TGTGCCAGCAGTTTAACCGCCGGGGAGCTGTTTTTT. It codes for CASSLTAGELFF.

The rearrangement joins TRBV7-2 to TRBJ1-6; 9 nucleotides match TRBD1. The CDR3 is 15 residues long. The V gene's germline CDR1 is SGHTA and CDR2 FQGNSA. Trimming cost V 2 bases and J 10 bases; bases outside gene matches: 6. Written as DNA, the CDR3 is TGTGCCAGCAGCTTACTGGGACAGGGTAGATCACCCCTCCACTTT. Its translation: CASSLLGQGRSPLHF. Using reference TRBV7-2 and TRBJ1-6 for the parts outside the CDR3, the full variable domain is GAGVSQSPSNKVTEKGKDVELRCDPISGHTALYWYRQSLGQGLEFLIYFQGNSAPDKSGLPSDRFSAERTGGSVSTLTIQRTQQEDSAVYLCASSLLGQGRSPLHFGNGTRLTVT.

V usage is TRBV13 and J usage is TRBJ2-1, with D maybe TRBD2 (5 bases). Trimming took off 10 bases at V and 6 bases at J, with 7 bases between the two ends. The CDR3 totals 10 residues. In germline, CDR1 is PRHDT, CDR2 FYEKMQ (reference sequence). CDR3 in amino acids: CATRGNEQFF. The CDR3 DNA reads as TGTGCCACCCGGGGCAATGAGCAGTTCTTC.

The rearrangement links TRBV9 to TRBJ2-2, with 10 positions matching TRBD2. Germline V gene data show CDR1 as SGDLS and CDR2 as YYNGEE. The CDR3 runs 14 residues. The V and J ends lost 6 bases and 6 bases, in that order; junction bases with no gene match: 5. Written as DNA, the CDR3 is TGTGCCAGCACCTTCCTAGCGGGAGCCGGGGAGCTGTTTTTT. As protein: CASTFLAGAGELFF.

For this clone: Other DNA sequences in the same sample also yield this CDR3. This chain links TRBV30 with TRBJ1-3, with no clear D. The ends were cut back, 0 bases at V and 4 bases at J, with 7 bases in the middle. The germline CDR1 and CDR2 sequences are GTSNPN and SVGIG (reference sequence). CDR3 length: 13 amino acids. The CDR3, as DNA: TGTGCCTGGAGTGTTCAAGCCGGAAACACCATATATTTT. Encoded protein: CAWSVQAGNTIYF.

This clone was seen more than once but under ten times. The CDR3, as DNA: TGTGCCAGCAGCAAGGGACAGAATGAAAAACTGTTTTTT. Amino acids: CASSKGQNEKLFF. The chain employs TRBV7-3 and TRBJ1-4; 7 nucleotides line up with TRBD1. Germline lookup yields CDR1 SGHTA and CDR2 FQGTGA. This CDR3 is built from 13 residues. V lost 5 bases, J lost 5 bases, and 2 bases stayed unmatched.

The chain couples TRBV5-6 to TRBJ2-3; D remains unclear. The CDR3 spans 13 residues. Trimming shortened V by 3 bases and J by 3 bases, and 8 bases separated the two germline ends. Germline-derived CDR1 and CDR2 are SGHDT and YYEEEE. CDR3 sequence: CASSSLGTDTQYF. CDR3 in DNA: TGTGCCAGCAGCTCTCTAGGGACAGATACGCAGTATTTT. The entire variable domain, with the rest obtained from reference TRBV5-6 and TRBJ2-3, is as follows: DAGVTQSPTHLIKTRGQQVTLRCSPKSGHDTVSWYQQALGQGPQFIFQYYEEEERQRGNFPDRFSGHQFPNYSSELNVNALLLGDSALYLCASSSLGTDTQYFGPGTRLTVL.

This rearrangement joins TRBV5-1 to TRBJ1-2; perhaps TRBD1 as D (6 bases). CDR1 is SGHRS, CDR2 YFSETQ, per germline. Trimming left V 4 bases short and J 4 bases short, with 14 bases between. The CDR3 has 14 amino acids. CDR3 bases: TGCGCCAGCAGCGGACAGAATCGCGGCTATGGCTACACCTTC. It codes for CASSGQNRGYGYTF.

The chain uses TRBV5-1 and TRBJ1-2; D not certain. The germline V gene has CDR1 SGHRS and CDR2 YFSETQ. With 0 bases removed from V and 3 bases from J, the gap between germline ends came to 6 bases. The CDR3 length is 13 residues. The CDR3 DNA sequence: TGCGCCAGCAGCTTGGTTACGGACTATGGCTACACCTTC. Translating it yields CASSLVTDYGYTF.

For the CDR3, the DNA is TGTGCCAGCAGCTTGACAGGGGAGTTCACTGAAGCTTTCTTT. Its translation is CASSLTGEFTEAFF. The rearrangement joins TRBV7-9 to TRBJ1-1; 8 nucleotides line up with TRBD1. The CDR3 extends over 14 amino acids. After removal of 3 bases from V and 4 bases from J, the junction contained 4 bases not matched to a gene. From germline, CDR1 is SEHNR and CDR2 FQNEAQ (reference sequence).

This clone was seen more than once but under ten times. The V gene is TRBV5-4, the J gene TRBJ2-7; 9 nucleotides match TRBD1. The ends lost 2 bases at V and 2 bases at J; junction bases unmatched: 2. This CDR3 is built from 14 residues. The germline V gene has CDR1 SGHNT and CDR2 YYREEE (reference sequence). In DNA form, the CDR3 reads TGTGCCAGCAGCTTCGGACAGGGGACCTACGAGCAGTACTTC. This translates into CASSFGQGTYEQYF.

This rearrangement joins TRBV29-1 to TRBJ2-5; tentatively, D is TRBD1 or TRBD2 (5 bases each). In germline, CDR1 is SQVTM, CDR2 ANQGSEA. The CDR3 runs to 13 residues. V was trimmed by 4 bases and J by 5 bases, leaving 14 bases between them. Here the CDR3 reads CSVVGVQLETQYF. DNA of the CDR3: TGCAGCGTTGTGGGGGTACAATTGGAGACCCAGTACTTC.

V is TRBV11-3 and J is TRBJ2-5; 8 nucleotides match TRBD1. The CDR3 is 16 residues long. The germline V gene has CDR1 SGHNT and CDR2 YENEEA. V shed 11 bases and J 1 base; nucleotides not matched to a gene: 15. CDR3 in DNA: TGTGCCTCCTTCTCGTCCGCGGACAGGGTCCAAGAGACCCAGTACTTC. It yields the protein CASFSSADRVQETQYF.

This clone has just one count. The J gene is TRBJ2-5, the V gene TRBV5-6; 10 positions agree with TRBD2. V dropped 0 bases and J dropped 8; count of bases not matched to a gene: 7. Germline loops: CDR1 SGHDT, CDR2 YYEEEE. The CDR3 spans 15 residues. The CDR3 region has the DNA TGTGCCAGCAGCTTGGGGTCTAGCGGGGGCCTAACCCAGTACTTC. It specifies CASSLGSSGGLTQYF.

This clone showed up just a few times. The chain employs TRBV9 and TRBJ1-6; 8 nucleotides match TRBD1. The CDR3 is 15 residues long. CDR1 is SGDLS, CDR2 YYNGEE, per germline. J lost 9 bases, V lost 0 bases, and 5 bases had no gene match. The CDR3 sequence: CASSVGTGTGSPLHF. The DNA of the CDR3 is TGTGCCAGCAGCGTAGGGACAGGGACCGGTTCACCCCTCCACTTT.

The gene calls are TRBV19 and TRBJ1-1; D perhaps matches TRBD1 (5 bases). V was trimmed by 6 bases and J by 5 bases, leaving 13 bases between them. CDR3 size: 13 residues. Germline V gene data show CDR1 as LNHDA and CDR2 as SQIVND (reference sequence). The CDR3 DNA sequence: TGTGCCAGTAGCACTTTTGGGGGAACTGAAGCTTTCTTT. Translating gives CASSTFGGTEAFF.

A single count supports this clone. This chain uses TRBV7-3 with TRBJ2-1; the match to TRBD1 covers 9 bases. V gave up 5 bases and J gave up 11 bases; unmatched junction bases: 7. The CDR3 is made up of 13 amino acids. The germline V gene has CDR1 SGHTA and CDR2 FQGTGA. CDR3 protein: CASSRDREGKQFF. The DNA of the CDR3 is TGTGCCAGCAGCCGGGACAGGGAGGGTAAGCAGTTCTTC.

This sequence joins TRBV28 and TRBJ1-2; D unclear. V was cut by 5 bases and J by 3 bases, with 19 bases left in between. The CDR3 has 16 residues. Germline V gene data show CDR1 as MDHEN and CDR2 as SYDVKM. This chain's CDR3 is CASSARSQSGYYGYTF. CDR3 bases: TGTGCCAGCAGTGCAAGATCGCAATCCGGATACTATGGCTACACCTTC.

The V gene is TRBV7-9, the J gene TRBJ2-2; D gene unclear. V was cut by 4 bases and J by 0 bases, with 12 bases left in between. The CDR3 totals 16 residues. Germline V gene data show CDR1 as SEHNR and CDR2 as FQNEAQ (reference sequence). DNA for the CDR3: TGTGCCAGCAGCTCCCAGTATAACGCGAACACCGGGGAGCTGTTTTTT. This sequence encodes CASSSQYNANTGELFF.

The chain is built from TRBV9 and TRBJ2-3, with 13 bases matching TRBD2. This CDR3 comprises 16 residues. V lost 4 bases to trimming and J lost 6 bases; unmatched junction nucleotides: 8. The germline gives CDR1 SGDLS, CDR2 YYNGEE. CDR3 sequence: CASSRTSGRSVDTQYF. DNA for the CDR3: TGTGCCAGCAGCCGGACTAGCGGGAGATCCGTCGATACGCAGTATTTT.

With regard to this clone: Compared with germline, one end of the junction differs, possibly owing to a read error. Other DNA sequences within the sample encode an identical CDR3. The chain recombines TRBV7-9 with TRBJ2-1; no reliable D call. CDR1 SEHNR and CDR2 FQNEAQ come from the germline V gene (reference sequence). The CDR3 is 11 residues long. CDR3 coding DNA: TGTGCCAGCAGCTCCCACAATGAGCAGTTCTTC. Translated: CASSSHNEQFF. The full variable domain, completed using reference TRBV7-9 and TRBJ2-1, is DTGVSQNPRHKITKRGQNVTFRCDPISEHNRLYWYRQTLGQGPEFLTYFQNEAQLEKSRLLSDRFSAERPKGSFSTLEIQRTEQGDSAMYLCASSSHNEQFFGPGTRLTVL.